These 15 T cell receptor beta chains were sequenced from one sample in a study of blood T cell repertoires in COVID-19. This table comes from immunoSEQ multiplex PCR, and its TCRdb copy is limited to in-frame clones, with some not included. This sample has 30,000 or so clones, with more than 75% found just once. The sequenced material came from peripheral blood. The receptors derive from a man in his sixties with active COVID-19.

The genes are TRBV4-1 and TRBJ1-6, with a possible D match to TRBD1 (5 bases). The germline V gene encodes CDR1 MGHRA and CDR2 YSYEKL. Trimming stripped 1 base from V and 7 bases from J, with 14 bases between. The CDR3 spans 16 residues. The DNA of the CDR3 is TGCGCCAGCAGCCAAGTGAGAGACAGTGGCAATTCACCCCTCCACTTT. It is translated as CASSQVRDSGNSPLHF.

The CDR3 coding sequence is TGTGCCAGCAGCATCGGACTAGCCGGGGAGCTGTTTTTT. It specifies CASSIGLAGELFF. The chain carries TRBV11-2 and TRBJ2-2, with 7 nucleotides matching TRBD2. Germline values: CDR1 SGHAT, CDR2 FQNNGV. With 5 bases clipped from V and 6 bases from J, the junction kept 3 bases outside the gene matches. The CDR3 spans 13 residues.

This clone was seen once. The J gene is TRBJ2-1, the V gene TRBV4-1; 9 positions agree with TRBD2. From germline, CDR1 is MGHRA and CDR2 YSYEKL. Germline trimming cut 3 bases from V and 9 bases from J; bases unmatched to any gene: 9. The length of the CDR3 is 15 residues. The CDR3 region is CASSHVAGAGGEQFF. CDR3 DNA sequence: TGCGCCAGCAGCCACGTAGCGGGGGCTGGGGGTGAGCAGTTCTTC.

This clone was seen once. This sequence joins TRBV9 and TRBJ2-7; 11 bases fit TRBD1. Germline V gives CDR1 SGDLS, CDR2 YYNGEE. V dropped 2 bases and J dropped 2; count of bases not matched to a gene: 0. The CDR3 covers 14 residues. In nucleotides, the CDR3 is TGTGCCAGCAGCGTGGGACAGGGGGCCTACGAGCAGTACTTC. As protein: CASSVGQGAYEQYF.

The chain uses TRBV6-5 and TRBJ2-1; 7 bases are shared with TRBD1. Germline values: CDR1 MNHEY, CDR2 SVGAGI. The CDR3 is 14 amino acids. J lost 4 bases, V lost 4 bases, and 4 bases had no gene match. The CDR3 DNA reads TGTGCCAGCAGTTCATACAGGGGTTACAATGAGCAGTTCTTC. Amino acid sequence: CASSSYRGYNEQFF.

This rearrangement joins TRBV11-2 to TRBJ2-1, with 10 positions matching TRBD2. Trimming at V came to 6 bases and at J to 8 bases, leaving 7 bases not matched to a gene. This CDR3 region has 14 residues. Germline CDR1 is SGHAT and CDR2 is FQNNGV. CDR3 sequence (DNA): TGTGCCAGCAGAAGCAGCGGGAGGGTCGATGAGCAGTTCTTC. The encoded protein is CASRSSGRVDEQFF.

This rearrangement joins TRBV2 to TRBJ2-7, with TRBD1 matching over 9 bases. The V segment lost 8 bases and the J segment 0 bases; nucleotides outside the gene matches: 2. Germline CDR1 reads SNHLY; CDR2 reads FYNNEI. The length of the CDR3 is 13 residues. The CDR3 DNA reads TGTGCCAGCGGGGGACAGGGCTCCTACGAGCAGTACTTC. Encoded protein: CASGGQGSYEQYF.

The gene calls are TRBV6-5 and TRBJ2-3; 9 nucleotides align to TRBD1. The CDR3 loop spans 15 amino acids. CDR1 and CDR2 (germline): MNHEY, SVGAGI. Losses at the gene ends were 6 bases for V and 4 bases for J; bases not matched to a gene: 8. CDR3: CASSRQGVLSDTQYF. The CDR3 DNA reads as TGTGCCAGCAGCAGACAGGGGGTTCTTTCAGATACGCAGTATTTT.

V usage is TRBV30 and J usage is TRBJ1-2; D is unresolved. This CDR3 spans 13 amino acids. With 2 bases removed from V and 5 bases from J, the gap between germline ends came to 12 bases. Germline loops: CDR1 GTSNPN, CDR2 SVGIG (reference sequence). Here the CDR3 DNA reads TGTGCCTGGAGTCCTGCGTCCCCGTATGGCTACACCTTC. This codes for CAWSPASPYGYTF.

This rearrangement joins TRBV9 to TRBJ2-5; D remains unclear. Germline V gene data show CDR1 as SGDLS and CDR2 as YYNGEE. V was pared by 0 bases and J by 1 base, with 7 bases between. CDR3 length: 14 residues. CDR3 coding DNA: TGTGCCAGCAGCGTAGGTGCAGTCCAAGAGACCCAGTACTTC. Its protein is CASSVGAVQETQYF.

The CDR3 DNA is TGTGCCAGCAGCTTACCGACAGGGGAAAGCTCACCCCTCCACTTT. Translated, it gives CASSLPTGESSPLHF. The chain employs TRBV11-3 and TRBJ1-6, with TRBD1 identical over 8 bases. CDR1 SGHNT and CDR2 YENEEA come from the germline V gene. Germline trimming cut 2 bases from V and 10 bases from J; bases unmatched to any gene: 7. The CDR3 is 15 amino acids.

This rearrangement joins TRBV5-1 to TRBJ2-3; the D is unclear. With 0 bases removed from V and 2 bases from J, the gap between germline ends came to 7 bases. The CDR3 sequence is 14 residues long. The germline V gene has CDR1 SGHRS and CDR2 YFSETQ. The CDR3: CASSLGSPTDTQYF. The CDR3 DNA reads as TGCGCCAGCAGCTTGGGAAGCCCCACAGATACGCAGTATTTT. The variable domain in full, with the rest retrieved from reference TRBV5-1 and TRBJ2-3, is KAGVTQTPRYLIKTRGQQVTLSCSPISGHRSVSWYQQTPGQGLQFLFEYFSETQRNKGNFPGRFSGRQFSNSRSEMNVSTLELGDSALYLCASSLGSPTDTQYFGPGTRLTVL.

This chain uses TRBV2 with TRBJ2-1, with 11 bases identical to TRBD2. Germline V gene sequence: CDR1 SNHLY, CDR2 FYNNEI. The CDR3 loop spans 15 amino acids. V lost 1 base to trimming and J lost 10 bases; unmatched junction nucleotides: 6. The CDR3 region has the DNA TGTGCCAGCAGTGAAGTACTAGCGGGAGTCGGGGAGCAGTTCTTC. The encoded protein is CASSEVLAGVGEQFF.

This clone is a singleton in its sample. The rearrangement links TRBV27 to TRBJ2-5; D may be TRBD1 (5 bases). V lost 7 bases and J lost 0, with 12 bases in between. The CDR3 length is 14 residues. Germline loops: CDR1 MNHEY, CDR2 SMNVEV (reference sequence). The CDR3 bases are TGTGCCAGCACCACGACAGAGTACCAAGAGACCCAGTACTTC. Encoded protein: CASTTTEYQETQYF.

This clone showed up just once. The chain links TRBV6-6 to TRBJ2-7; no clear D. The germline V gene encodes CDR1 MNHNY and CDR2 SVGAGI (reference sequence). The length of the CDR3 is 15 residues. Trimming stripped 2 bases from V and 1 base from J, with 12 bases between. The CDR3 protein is CASSYEASWSYEQYF. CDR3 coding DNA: TGTGCCAGCAGTTACGAGGCCTCCTGGTCCTACGAGCAGTACTTC.